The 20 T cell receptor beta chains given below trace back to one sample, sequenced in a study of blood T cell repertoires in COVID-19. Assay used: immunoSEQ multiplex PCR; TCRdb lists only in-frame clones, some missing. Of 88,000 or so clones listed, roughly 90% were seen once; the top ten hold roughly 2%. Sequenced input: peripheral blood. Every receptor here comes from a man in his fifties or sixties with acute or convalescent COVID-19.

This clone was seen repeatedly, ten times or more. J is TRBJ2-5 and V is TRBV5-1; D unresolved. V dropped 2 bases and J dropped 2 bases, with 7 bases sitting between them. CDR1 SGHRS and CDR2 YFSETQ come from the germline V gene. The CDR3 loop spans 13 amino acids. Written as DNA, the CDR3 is TGCGCCAGCAGCTTACAGATACAAGAGACCCAGTACTTC. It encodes CASSLQIQETQYF.

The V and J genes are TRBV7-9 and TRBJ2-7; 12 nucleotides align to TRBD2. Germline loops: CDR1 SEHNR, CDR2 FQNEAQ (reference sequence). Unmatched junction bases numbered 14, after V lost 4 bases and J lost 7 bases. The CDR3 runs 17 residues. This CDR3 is CASSSSETSGGMKEQYV. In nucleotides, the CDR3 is TGTGCCAGCAGCTCCTCCGAGACTAGCGGGGGTATGAAAGAGCAGTACGTC.

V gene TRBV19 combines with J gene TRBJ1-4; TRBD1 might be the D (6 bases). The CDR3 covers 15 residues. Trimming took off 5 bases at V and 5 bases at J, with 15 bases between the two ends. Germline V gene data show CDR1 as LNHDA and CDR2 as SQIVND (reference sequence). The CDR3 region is CASSPQGRRNEKLFF. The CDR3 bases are TGTGCCAGTAGTCCTCAGGGGCGCCGGAATGAAAAACTGTTTTTT.

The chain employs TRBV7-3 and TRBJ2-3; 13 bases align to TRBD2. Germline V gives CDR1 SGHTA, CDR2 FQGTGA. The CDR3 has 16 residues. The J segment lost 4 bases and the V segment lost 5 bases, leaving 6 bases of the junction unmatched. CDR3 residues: CASSPGTSGVADTQYF. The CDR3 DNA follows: TGTGCCAGCAGCCCCGGGACTAGCGGGGTGGCAGATACGCAGTATTTT.

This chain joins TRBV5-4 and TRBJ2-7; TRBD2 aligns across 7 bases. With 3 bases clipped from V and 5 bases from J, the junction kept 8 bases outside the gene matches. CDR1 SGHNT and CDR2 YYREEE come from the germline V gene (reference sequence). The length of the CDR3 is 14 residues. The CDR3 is CASSSGTNGNEQYF. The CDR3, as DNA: TGTGCCAGCAGCTCCGGGACTAATGGTAACGAGCAGTACTTC.

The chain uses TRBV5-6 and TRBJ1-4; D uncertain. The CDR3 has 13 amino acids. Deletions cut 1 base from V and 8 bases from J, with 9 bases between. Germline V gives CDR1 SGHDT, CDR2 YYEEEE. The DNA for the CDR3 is TGTGCCAGCAGCTTGAGGAGTGGAGAAAAACTGTTTTTT. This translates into CASSLRSGEKLFF.

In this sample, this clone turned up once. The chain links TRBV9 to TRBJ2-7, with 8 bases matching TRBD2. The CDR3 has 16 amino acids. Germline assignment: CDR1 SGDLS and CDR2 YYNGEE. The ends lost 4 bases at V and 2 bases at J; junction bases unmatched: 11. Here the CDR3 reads CASSPRHSGTPYEQYF. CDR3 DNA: TGTGCCAGCAGCCCCCGGCATAGCGGGACCCCCTACGAGCAGTACTTC.

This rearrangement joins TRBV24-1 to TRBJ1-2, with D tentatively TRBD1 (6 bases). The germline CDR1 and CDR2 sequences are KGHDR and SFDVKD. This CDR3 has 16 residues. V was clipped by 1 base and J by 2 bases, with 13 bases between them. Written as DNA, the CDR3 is TGTGCCACCAGTGATTTCACAGGGAGGGAAAACTATGGCTACACCTTC. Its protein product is CATSDFTGRENYGYTF.

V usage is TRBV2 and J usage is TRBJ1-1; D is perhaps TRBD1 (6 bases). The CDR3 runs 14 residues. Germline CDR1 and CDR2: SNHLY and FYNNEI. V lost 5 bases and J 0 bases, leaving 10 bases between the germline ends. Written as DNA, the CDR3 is TGTGCCAGCAGTCCCGGGACACTGAACACTGAAGCTTTCTTT. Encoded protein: CASSPGTLNTEAFF.

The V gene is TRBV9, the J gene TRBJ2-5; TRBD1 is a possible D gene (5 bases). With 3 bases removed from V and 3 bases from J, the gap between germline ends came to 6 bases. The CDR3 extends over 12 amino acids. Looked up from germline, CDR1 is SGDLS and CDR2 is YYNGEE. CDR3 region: CASSAREETQYF. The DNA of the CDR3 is TGTGCCAGCAGCGCCAGGGAAGAGACCCAGTACTTC.

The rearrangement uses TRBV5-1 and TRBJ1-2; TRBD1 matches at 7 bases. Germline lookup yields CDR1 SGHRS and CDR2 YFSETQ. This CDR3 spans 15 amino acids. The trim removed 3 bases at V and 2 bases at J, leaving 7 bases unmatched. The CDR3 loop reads CASSSYRGQNYGYTF. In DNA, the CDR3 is TGCGCCAGCAGCTCTTACCGGGGACAGAACTATGGCTACACCTTC.

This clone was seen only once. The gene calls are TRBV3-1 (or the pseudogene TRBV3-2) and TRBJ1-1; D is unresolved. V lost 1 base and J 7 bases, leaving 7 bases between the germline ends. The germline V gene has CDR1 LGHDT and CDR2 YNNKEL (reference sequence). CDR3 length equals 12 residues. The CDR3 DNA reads TGTGCCAGCAGCCAAGGAGGGATTGAAGCTTTCTTT. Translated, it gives CASSQGGIEAFF.

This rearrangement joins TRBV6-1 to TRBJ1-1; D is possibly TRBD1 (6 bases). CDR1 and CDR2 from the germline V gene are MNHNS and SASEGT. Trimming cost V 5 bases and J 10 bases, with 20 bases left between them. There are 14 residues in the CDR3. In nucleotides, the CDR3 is TGTGCCAGCAGTTCCGTTGGGACATCTTCTTTAGCTTTCTTT. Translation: CASSSVGTSSLAFF.

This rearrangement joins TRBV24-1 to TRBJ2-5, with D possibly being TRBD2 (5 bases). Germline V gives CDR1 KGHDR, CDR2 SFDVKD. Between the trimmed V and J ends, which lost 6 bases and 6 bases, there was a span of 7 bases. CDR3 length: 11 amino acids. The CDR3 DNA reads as TGTGCCACCAGTTCGGGGAAGACCCAGTACTTC. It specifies CATSSGKTQYF.

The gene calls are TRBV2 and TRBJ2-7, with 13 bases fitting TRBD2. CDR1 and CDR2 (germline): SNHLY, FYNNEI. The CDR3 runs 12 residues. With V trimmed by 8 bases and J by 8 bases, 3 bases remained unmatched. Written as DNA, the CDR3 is TGTGCCAGCGGGGGACTAGCGGGAAAGCAGTACTTC. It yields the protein CASGGLAGKQYF.

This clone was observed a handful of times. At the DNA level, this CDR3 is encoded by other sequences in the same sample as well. DNA of the CDR3: TGTGCCAGCAGCCGCCGACTAGCGGGGGACCTCACAGATACGCAGTATTTT. This translates into CASSRRLAGDLTDTQYF. The chain couples TRBV3-1 (or the pseudogene TRBV3-2) to TRBJ2-3; the match to TRBD2 covers 12 bases. V gave up 4 bases and J gave up 2 bases; unmatched junction bases: 7. CDR3 size: 17 residues. The germline CDR1 and CDR2 sequences are LGHDT and YNNKEL (reference sequence).

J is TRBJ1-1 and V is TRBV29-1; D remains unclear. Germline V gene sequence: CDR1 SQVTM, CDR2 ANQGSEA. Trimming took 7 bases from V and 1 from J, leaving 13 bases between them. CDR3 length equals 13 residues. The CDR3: CSARESRNTEAFF. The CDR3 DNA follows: TGCAGCGCCCGGGAATCGAGGAACACTGAAGCTTTCTTT.

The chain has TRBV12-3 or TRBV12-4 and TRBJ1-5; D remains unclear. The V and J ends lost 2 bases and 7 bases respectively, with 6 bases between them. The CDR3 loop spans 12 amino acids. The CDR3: CASSLKRQPQHF. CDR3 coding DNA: TGTGCCAGCAGTTTAAAGAGGCAGCCCCAGCATTTT.

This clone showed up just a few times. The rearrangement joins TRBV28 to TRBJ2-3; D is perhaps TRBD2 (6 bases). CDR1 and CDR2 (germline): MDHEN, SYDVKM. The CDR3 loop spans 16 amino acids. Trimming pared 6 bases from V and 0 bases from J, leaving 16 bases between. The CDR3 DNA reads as TGTGCCAGCAGACCCTCGGGGGAGGATAGCACAGATACGCAGTATTTT. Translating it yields CASRPSGEDSTDTQYF.

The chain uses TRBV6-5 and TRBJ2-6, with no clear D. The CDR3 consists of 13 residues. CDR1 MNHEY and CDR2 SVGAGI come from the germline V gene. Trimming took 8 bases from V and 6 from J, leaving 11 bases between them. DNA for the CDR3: TGTGCCAGCGGGCCCGTTATGGCCAACGTCCTGACTTTC. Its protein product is CASGPVMANVLTF.